This is a list of T cell receptor beta chains from one sample in a study of shared clonotypes between healthy human individuals. Measured with immunoSEQ multiplex PCR; TCRdb has only the in-frame clones, and not every one. The profile shows roughly 1,800,000 clones, approximately 94% of them singletons. Sequencing was done on a sample of naive CD8+ T cells sorted from blood. These receptors all stem from a man aged 18-30 years in good health. The CDR3 runs from the conserved cysteine through the conserved F or W. The D gene is left open where the match is weak. For some rows the clone size is stated as once, few or many, or as a class when expanded; others skip it.

size: -
V: TRBV28
D: -
J: TRBJ2-5
CDR3: CASSVQGNQETQYF
DNA: TGTGCCAGCAGTGTGCAGGGGAACCAGGAGACCCAGTACTTC

size: -
V: TRBV21-1
D: -
J: TRBJ2-1
CDR3: CASSTRTGGTFLSSYNEQFF
DNA: TGTGCCAGCAGCACCCGGACAGGGGGAACTTTTCTGAGCTCCTACAATGAGCAGTTCTTC

size: -
V: TRBV5-5
D: TRBD2
J: TRBJ2-7
CDR3: CASTPGLAGLDEQYF
DNA: TGTGCCAGCACCCCGGGACTAGCGGGACTCGACGAGCAGTACTTC

size: -
V: TRBV5-1
D: -
J: TRBJ2-7
CDR3: CASSPGTIKQQYF
DNA: TGCGCCAGCAGCCCCGGGACAATTAAGCAGCAGTACTTC

size: -
V: TRBV7-9
D: TRBD2
J: TRBJ2-1
CDR3: CASSFQREVNEQFF
DNA: TGTGCCAGCAGCTTCCAGCGGGAGGTCAATGAGCAGTTCTTC

size: -
V: TRBV15
D: -
J: TRBJ1-6
CDR3: CATSSSGLNSPLHF
DNA: TGTGCCACCAGCAGCTCCGGACTAAATTCACCCCTCCACTTT

size: -
V: TRBV27
D: TRBD1
J: TRBJ1-2
CDR3: CASSSVGQDYGYTF
DNA: TGTGCCAGCAGTTCGGTCGGACAGGACTATGGCTACACCTTC

size: -
V: TRBV7-2
D: -
J: TRBJ2-1
CDR3: CASSSDSSSYNEQFF
DNA: TGTGCCAGCAGCTCGGACTCGAGCTCCTACAATGAGCAGTTCTTC

size: -
V: TRBV5-4
D: -
J: TRBJ1-1
CDR3: CASSFKMNTEAFF
DNA: TGTGCCAGCAGCTTCAAAATGAACACTGAAGCTTTCTTT

size: -
V: TRBV9
D: -
J: TRBJ2-5
CDR3: CASSAQDRTQETQYF
DNA: TGTGCCAGCAGCGCCCAGGACAGAACTCAAGAGACCCAGTACTTC

size: -
V: TRBV20-1
D: -
J: TRBJ2-5
CDR3: CSGGVQETQYF
DNA: TGCAGTGGCGGGGTCCAAGAGACCCAGTACTTC

size: -
V: TRBV6-5
D: -
J: TRBJ2-5
CDR3: CASSYSRGERMETQYF
DNA: TGTGCCAGCAGTTACTCGCGAGGGGAGCGTATGGAGACCCAGTACTTC

size: -
V: TRBV9
D: -
J: TRBJ2-1
CDR3: CASSGGRIYNEQFF
DNA: TGTGCCAGCAGCGGGGGACGAATCTACAATGAGCAGTTCTTC

size: -
V: TRBV9
D: -
J: TRBJ2-5
CDR3: CASSVGRGLETQYF
DNA: TGTGCCAGCAGCGTAGGTAGGGGTCTAGAGACCCAGTACTTC

size: -
V: TRBV5-1
D: -
J: TRBJ2-1
CDR3: CASSPRGDYNEQFF
DNA: TGCGCCAGCAGTCCCCGCGGGGATTACAATGAGCAGTTCTTC

size: -
V: TRBV7-8
D: -
J: TRBJ2-1
CDR3: CASSPSEGSQFF
DNA: TGTGCCAGCAGCCCCTCGGAGGGGTCCCAGTTCTTC

size: -
V: TRBV4-1
D: TRBD2
J: TRBJ2-7
CDR3: CASSQDPLAVSYEQYF
DNA: TGCGCCAGCAGCCAAGATCCTCTAGCGGTCTCCTACGAGCAGTACTTC

size: -
V: TRBV7-9
D: -
J: TRBJ2-5
CDR3: CASTSPWEEETQYF
DNA: TGTGCCAGCACCTCCCCTTGGGAGGAAGAGACCCAGTACTTC

size: -
V: TRBV11-2
D: TRBD1
J: TRBJ2-7
CDR3: CASSPWTGSSYEQYF
DNA: TGTGCCAGCAGCCCTTGGACAGGGAGCTCCTACGAGCAGTACTTC

size: -
V: TRBV27
D: -
J: TRBJ2-7
CDR3: CASSFGTLSYEQYF
DNA: TGTGCCAGCAGTTTCGGGACACTTTCCTACGAGCAGTACTTC

size: -
V: TRBV27
D: -
J: TRBJ1-2
CDR3: CASSGWGEYGYTF
DNA: TGTGCCAGCAGTGGGTGGGGGGAATATGGCTACACCTTC

size: -
V: TRBV7-2
D: -
J: TRBJ1-5
CDR3: CASSLALGQNSNQPQHF
DNA: TGTGCCAGCAGCTTAGCTCTCGGACAGAATAGCAATCAGCCCCAGCATTTT

size: -
V: TRBV4-1
D: -
J: TRBJ2-7
CDR3: CASSLRDGSHEQYF
DNA: TGCGCCAGCAGCCTAAGGGACGGCTCGCACGAGCAGTACTTC

size: -
V: TRBV5-6
D: -
J: TRBJ2-5
CDR3: CASSLGESLRGPNQETQYF
DNA: TGTGCCAGCAGCTTGGGGGAAAGCTTGCGGGGGCCGAACCAAGAGACCCAGTACTTC

size: -
V: TRBV14
D: -
J: TRBJ1-4
CDR3: CASSQVKGEEKLFF
DNA: TGTGCCAGCAGCCAAGTAAAGGGGGAGGAAAAACTGTTTTTT

size: -
V: TRBV6-5
D: TRBD1
J: TRBJ1-2
CDR3: CASSLLDRGHGYTF
DNA: TGTGCCAGCAGTTTACTCGACAGGGGGCACGGCTACACCTTC

size: -
V: TRBV4-1
D: TRBD1
J: TRBJ2-2
CDR3: CASSPQPGQGISRNTGELFF
DNA: TGCGCCAGCAGCCCCCAACCCGGACAGGGGATTTCAAGGAACACCGGGGAGCTGTTTTTT

size: -
V: TRBV5-1
D: -
J: TRBJ2-5
CDR3: CASRLQGEETQYF
DNA: TGCGCCAGCAGACTTCAGGGAGAAGAGACCCAGTACTTC

size: -
V: TRBV7-2
D: -
J: TRBJ2-1
CDR3: CASRDPERNEQFF
DNA: TGTGCCAGCAGGGACCCGGAAAGGAATGAGCAGTTCTTC

size: -
V: TRBV5-6
D: -
J: TRBJ1-1
CDR3: CASSMDRSTEAFF
DNA: TGTGCCAGCAGCATGGACAGATCCACTGAAGCTTTCTTT

size: -
V: TRBV7-9
D: TRBD1
J: TRBJ2-5
CDR3: CASSIQDRGVQETQYF
DNA: TGTGCCAGCAGCATACAGGACAGGGGAGTTCAAGAGACCCAGTACTTC

size: -
V: TRBV13
D: TRBD1
J: TRBJ2-7
CDR3: CASSLVGTGGPSSYEQYF
DNA: TGTGCCAGCAGCTTAGTTGGGACAGGGGGGCCCAGCTCCTACGAGCAGTACTTC

size: -
V: TRBV7-6
D: TRBD2
J: TRBJ2-7
CDR3: CASSPGTSGSYEQYF
DNA: TGTGCCAGCAGCCCTGGGACTAGCGGGAGTTACGAGCAGTACTTC

size: -
V: TRBV13
D: TRBD2
J: TRBJ2-7
CDR3: CASSLSEREASYEQYF
DNA: TGTGCCAGCAGCTTATCGGAGCGGGAGGCCTCCTACGAGCAGTACTTC

size: -
V: TRBV30
D: -
J: TRBJ1-1
CDR3: CAWIGQGVTEAFF
DNA: TGTGCCTGGATAGGGCAAGGTGTGACTGAAGCTTTCTTT

size: -
V: TRBV9
D: -
J: TRBJ2-7
CDR3: CASSGDISYEQYF
DNA: TGTGCCAGCAGCGGGGACATTTCCTACGAGCAGTACTTC

size: -
V: TRBV7-3
D: TRBD2
J: TRBJ2-1
CDR3: CASSLTSGGAHEQFF
DNA: TGTGCCAGCAGCTTAACTAGCGGGGGGGCCCATGAGCAGTTCTTC

size: -
V: TRBV6-6
D: -
J: TRBJ1-5
CDR3: CASSSPPGGAQHF
DNA: TGTGCCAGCAGTTCCCCCCCCGGGGGAGCCCAGCATTTT

size: -
V: TRBV4-1
D: -
J: TRBJ1-4
CDR3: CASSPTTNEKLFF
DNA: TGCGCCAGCAGCCCCACAACTAATGAAAAACTGTTTTTT

size: -
V: TRBV10-1
D: -
J: TRBJ2-3
CDR3: CASSQGEDTQYF
DNA: TGCGCCAGCAGTCAGGGAGAAGATACGCAGTATTTT

size: once
V: TRBV5-6
D: -
J: TRBJ1-2
CDR3: CATHSAKMILSMGYTF
DNA: TGTGCCACACATTCGGCGAAGATGATCCTATCCATGGGCTACACCTTC

size: -
V: TRBV6-5
D: TRBD2
J: TRBJ2-1
CDR3: CASSYLAGGQDEQFF
DNA: TGTGCCAGCAGTTACTTAGCGGGAGGGCAGGATGAGCAGTTCTTC

size: -
V: TRBV6-6
D: -
J: TRBJ1-1
CDR3: CASITDPNSEAFF
DNA: TGTGCCAGCATTACGGATCCCAACAGTGAAGCTTTCTTT

size: -
V: TRBV19
D: -
J: TRBJ1-1
CDR3: CASSLDQGNTEAFF
DNA: TGTGCCAGTAGCCTTGACCAGGGGAACACTGAAGCTTTCTTT

size: -
V: TRBV9
D: TRBD1
J: TRBJ2-7
CDR3: CASSETGTGMAEQYF
DNA: TGTGCCAGCAGCGAAACCGGGACAGGGATGGCCGAGCAGTACTTC

size: once
V: TRBV27
D: -
J: TRBJ1-1
CDR3: CATGTLGTQNTEAFF
DNA: TGTGCCACCGGGACTTTAGGGACCCAAAACACTGAAGCTTTCTTT

size: -
V: TRBV4-1
D: TRBD1
J: TRBJ2-7
CDR3: CASSQGPDRVTEQYF
DNA: TGCGCCAGCAGCCAAGGACCGGACAGGGTTACCGAGCAGTACTTC

size: -
V: TRBV29-1
D: -
J: TRBJ2-1
CDR3: CSVANHPYNEQFF
DNA: TGCAGCGTTGCGAACCACCCCTACAATGAGCAGTTCTTC

size: -
V: TRBV7-8
D: -
J: TRBJ1-2
CDR3: CASSPGRLANYGYTF
DNA: TGTGCCAGCAGTCCGGGGCGGCTAGCTAACTATGGCTACACCTTC

size: -
V: TRBV5-8
D: TRBD1
J: TRBJ1-2
CDR3: CASSSLTWTGAEYGYTF
DNA: TGTGCCAGCAGCTCGCTAACCTGGACAGGAGCTGAGTATGGCTACACCTTC

size: few
V: TRBV30
D: -
J: TRBJ1-1
CDR3: CAWGTGNTEAFF
DNA: TGTGCCTGGGGAACAGGGAACACTGAAGCTTTCTTT

size: -
V: TRBV19
D: -
J: TRBJ1-4
CDR3: CASSIPWGPTNEKLFF
DNA: TGTGCCAGTAGTATCCCCTGGGGGCCAACTAATGAAAAACTGTTTTTT

size: -
V: TRBV7-3
D: -
J: TRBJ2-1
CDR3: CASSLDNYNEQFF
DNA: TGTGCCAGCAGCTTAGACAACTACAATGAGCAGTTCTTC

size: -
V: TRBV28
D: -
J: TRBJ2-7
CDR3: CASSLTGTGYEQYF
DNA: TGTGCCAGCAGTTTAACCGGGACGGGTTACGAGCAGTACTTC

size: -
V: TRBV28
D: TRBD2
J: TRBJ2-3
CDR3: CASSLSTSGVTDTQYF
DNA: TGTGCCAGCAGTTTATCAACTAGCGGGGTCACAGATACGCAGTATTTT